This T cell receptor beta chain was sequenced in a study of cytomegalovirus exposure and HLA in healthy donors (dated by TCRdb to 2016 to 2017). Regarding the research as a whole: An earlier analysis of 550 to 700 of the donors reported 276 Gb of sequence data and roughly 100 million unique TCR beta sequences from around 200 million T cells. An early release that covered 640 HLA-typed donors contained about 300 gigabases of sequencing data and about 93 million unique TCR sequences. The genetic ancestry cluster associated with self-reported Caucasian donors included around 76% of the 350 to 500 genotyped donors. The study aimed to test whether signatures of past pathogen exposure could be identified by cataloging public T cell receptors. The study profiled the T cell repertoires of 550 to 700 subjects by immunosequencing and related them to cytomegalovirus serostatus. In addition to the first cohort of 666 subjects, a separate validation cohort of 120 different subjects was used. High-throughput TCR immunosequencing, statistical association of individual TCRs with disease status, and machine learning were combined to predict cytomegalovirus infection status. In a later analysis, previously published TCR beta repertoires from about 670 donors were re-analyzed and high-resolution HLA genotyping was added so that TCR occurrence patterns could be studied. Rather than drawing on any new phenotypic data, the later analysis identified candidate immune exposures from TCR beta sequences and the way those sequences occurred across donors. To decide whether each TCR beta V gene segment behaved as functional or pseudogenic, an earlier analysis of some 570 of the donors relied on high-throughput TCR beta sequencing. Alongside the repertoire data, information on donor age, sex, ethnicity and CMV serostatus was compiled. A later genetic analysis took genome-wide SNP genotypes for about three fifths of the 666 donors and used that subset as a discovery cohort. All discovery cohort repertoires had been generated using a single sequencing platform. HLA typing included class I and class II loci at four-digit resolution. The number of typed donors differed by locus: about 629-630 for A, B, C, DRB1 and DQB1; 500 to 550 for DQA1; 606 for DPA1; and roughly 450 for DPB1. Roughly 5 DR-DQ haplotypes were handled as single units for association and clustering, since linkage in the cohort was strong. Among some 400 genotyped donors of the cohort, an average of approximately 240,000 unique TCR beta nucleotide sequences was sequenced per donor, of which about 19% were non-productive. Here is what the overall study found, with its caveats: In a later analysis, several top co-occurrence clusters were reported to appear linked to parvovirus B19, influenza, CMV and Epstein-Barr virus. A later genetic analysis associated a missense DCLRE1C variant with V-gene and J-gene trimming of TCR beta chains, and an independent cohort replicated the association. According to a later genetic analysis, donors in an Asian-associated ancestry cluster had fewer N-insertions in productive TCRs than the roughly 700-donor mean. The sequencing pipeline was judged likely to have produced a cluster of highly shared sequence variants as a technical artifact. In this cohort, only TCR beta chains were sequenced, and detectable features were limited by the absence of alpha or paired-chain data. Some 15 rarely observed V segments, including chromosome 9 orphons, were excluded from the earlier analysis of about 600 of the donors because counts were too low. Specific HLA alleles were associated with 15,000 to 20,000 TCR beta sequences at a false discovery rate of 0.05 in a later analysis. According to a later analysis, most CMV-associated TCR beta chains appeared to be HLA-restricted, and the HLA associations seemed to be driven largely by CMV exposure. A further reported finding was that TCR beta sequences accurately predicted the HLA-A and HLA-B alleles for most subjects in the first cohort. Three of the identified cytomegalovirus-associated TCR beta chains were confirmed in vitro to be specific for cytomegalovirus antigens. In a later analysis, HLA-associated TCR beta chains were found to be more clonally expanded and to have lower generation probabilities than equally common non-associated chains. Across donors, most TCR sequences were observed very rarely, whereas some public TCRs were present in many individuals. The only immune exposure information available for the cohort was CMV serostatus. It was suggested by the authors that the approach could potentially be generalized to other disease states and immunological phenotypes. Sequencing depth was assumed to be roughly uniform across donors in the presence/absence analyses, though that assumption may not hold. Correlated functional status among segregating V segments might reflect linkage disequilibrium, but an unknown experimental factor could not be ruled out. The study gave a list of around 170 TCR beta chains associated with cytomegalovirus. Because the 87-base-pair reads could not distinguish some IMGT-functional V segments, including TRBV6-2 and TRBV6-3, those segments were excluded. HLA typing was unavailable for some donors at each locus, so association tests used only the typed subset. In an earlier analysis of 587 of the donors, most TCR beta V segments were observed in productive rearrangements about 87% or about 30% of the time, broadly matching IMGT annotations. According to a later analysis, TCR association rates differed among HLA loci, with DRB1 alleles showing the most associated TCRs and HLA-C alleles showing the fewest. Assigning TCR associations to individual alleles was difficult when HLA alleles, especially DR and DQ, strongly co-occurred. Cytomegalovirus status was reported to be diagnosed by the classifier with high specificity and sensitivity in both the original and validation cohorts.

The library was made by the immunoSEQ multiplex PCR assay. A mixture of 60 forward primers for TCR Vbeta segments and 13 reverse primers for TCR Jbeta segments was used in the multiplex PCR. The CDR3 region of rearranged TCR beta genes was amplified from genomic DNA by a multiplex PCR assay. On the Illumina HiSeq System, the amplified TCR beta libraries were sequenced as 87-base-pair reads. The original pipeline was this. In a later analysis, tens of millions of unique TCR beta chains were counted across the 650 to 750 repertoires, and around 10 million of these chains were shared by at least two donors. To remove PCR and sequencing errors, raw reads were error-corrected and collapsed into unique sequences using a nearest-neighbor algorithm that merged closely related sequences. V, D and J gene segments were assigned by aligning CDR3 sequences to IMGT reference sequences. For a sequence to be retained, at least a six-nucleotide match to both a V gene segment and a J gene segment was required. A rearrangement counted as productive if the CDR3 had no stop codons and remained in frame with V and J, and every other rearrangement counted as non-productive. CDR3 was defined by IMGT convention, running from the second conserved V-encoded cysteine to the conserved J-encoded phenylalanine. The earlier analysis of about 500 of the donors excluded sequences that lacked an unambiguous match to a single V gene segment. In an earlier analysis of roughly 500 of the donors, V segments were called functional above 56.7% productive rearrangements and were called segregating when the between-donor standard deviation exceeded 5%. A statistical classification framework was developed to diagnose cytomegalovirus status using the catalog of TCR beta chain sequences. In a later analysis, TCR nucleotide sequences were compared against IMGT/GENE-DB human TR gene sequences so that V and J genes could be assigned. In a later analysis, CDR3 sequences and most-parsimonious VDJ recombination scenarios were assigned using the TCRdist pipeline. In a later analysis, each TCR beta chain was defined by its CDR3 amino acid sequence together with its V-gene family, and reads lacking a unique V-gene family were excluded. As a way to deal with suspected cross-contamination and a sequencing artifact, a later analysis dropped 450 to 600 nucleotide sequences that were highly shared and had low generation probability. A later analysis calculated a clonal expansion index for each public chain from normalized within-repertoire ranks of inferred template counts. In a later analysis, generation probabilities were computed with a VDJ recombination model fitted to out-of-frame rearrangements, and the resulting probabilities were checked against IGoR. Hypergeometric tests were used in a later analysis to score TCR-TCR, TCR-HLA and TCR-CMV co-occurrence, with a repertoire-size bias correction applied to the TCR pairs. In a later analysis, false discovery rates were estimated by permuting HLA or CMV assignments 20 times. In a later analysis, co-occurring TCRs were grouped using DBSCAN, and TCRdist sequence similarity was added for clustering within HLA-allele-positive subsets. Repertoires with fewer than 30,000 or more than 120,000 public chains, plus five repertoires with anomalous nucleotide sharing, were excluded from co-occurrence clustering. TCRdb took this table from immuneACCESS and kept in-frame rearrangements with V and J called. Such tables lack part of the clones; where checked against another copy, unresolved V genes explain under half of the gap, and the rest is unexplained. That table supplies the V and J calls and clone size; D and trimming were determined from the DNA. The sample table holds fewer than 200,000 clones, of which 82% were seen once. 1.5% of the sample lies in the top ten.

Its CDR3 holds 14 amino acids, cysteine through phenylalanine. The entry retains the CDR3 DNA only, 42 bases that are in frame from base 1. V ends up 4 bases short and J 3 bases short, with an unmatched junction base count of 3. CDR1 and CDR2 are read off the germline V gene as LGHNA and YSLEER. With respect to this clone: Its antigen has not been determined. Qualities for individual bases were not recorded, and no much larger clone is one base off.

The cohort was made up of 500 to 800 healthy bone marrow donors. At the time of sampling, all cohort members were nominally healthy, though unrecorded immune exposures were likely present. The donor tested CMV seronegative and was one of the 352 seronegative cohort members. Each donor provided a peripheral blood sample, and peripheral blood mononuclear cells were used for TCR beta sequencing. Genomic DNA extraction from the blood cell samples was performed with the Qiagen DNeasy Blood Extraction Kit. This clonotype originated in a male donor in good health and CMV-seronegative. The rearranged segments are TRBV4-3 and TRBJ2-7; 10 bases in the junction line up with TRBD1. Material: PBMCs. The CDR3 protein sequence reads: CASSLGQGDYEQYF. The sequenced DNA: TGCGCCAGCAGCCTAGGACAGGGGGACTACGAGCAGTACTTC.